The rows below give T cell receptor beta chains drawn from one sample of a study of T cells in Graves' hyperthyroidism and ophthalmopathy. TCRdb passed the multiplex PCR reads through MiXCR, listing each CDR3 protein once. The sample contains more than 450,000 distinct CDR3 sequences, about 15% of which appear only once. The source material was blood. These receptors came from a middle-aged woman with Graves' hyperthyroidism. Both conserved end residues are part of each CDR3. D genes are given only for firm matches. Size is stated for part of the rows, as once, few or many counts, or as a class when the clone is expanded.

V gene: TRBV3-1
CDR3 length: 13
D gene: NA
J gene: TRBJ1-2
clone size: few
CDR3 DNA: TGTGCCAGCAGCCAAGGGGAGAACTATGGCTACACCTTC
CDR3 protein: CASSQGENYGYTF

V gene: TRBV7-9
CDR3 length: 16
D gene: NA
J gene: TRBJ2-6
clone size: few
CDR3 DNA: TGTGCCAGCAGCTTAGTATTAGGGTCTGGGGCCAACGTCCTGACTTTC
CDR3 protein: CASSLVLGSGANVLTF

V gene: TRBV30
CDR3 length: 14
D gene: TRBD1
J gene: TRBJ2-7
clone size: many
CDR3 DNA: TGTGCCTGGAGTGCTGGGACAGGTCCCTACGAGCAGTACTTC
CDR3 protein: CAWSAGTGPYEQYF

V gene: TRBV7-9
CDR3 length: 16
D gene: NA
J gene: TRBJ2-3
clone size: few
CDR3 DNA: TGTGCCAGCAGCTTAGTTCGTTCGGGGGGCACAGATACGCAGTATTTT
CDR3 protein: CASSLVRSGGTDTQYF

V gene: TRBV6-6
CDR3 length: 13
D gene: NA
J gene: TRBJ2-7
clone size: many
CDR3 DNA: TGTGCCAGCAGTTACTCGTACAACTACGAGCAGTACTTC
CDR3 protein: CASSYSYNYEQYF

V gene: TRBV7-3
CDR3 length: 16
D gene: TRBD1
J gene: TRBJ2-1
clone size: many
CDR3 DNA: TGTGCCAGCAGCTTAACAGGGACAGGGAGGTGGTATGAGCAGTTCTTC
CDR3 protein: CASSLTGTGRWYEQFF

V gene: TRBV18
CDR3 length: 13
D gene: NA
J gene: TRBJ1-2
clone size: few
CDR3 DNA: TGTGCCAGCTCACCAGGGGCGGACAGTAGCTACACCTTC
CDR3 protein: CASSPGADSSYTF

V gene: TRBV6-1
CDR3 length: 14
D gene: TRBD1
J gene: TRBJ1-1
clone size: many
CDR3 DNA: TGTGCCAGCATTCTGACAGGGAGGTATACTGAAGCTTTCTTT
CDR3 protein: CASILTGRYTEAFF

V gene: TRBV6-1
CDR3 length: 14
D gene: NA
J gene: TRBJ1-1
clone size: NA
CDR3 DNA: TGTGCCAGCAGTCCTCTTGACAAGAACGCTGAAGCTTTCTTT
CDR3 protein: CASSPLDKNAEAFF

V gene: TRBV3-1
CDR3 length: 13
D gene: NA
J gene: TRBJ1-1
clone size: many
CDR3 DNA: TGTGCCAGCAGCCAAGAAGTAAACACTGAAGCTTTCTTT
CDR3 protein: CASSQEVNTEAFF

V gene: TRBV7-2
CDR3 length: 15
D gene: NA
J gene: TRBJ1-2
clone size: few
CDR3 DNA: TGTGCCAGCAGCTTAGAGACACCAGGCTTTTATGGCTACACCTTC
CDR3 protein: CASSLETPGFYGYTF

V gene: TRBV27
CDR3 length: 14
D gene: NA
J gene: TRBJ2-7
clone size: many
CDR3 DNA: TGTGCCAGCAGTTTGGCAGGACCCTCCTACGAGCAGTACTTC
CDR3 protein: CASSLAGPSYEQYF

V gene: TRBV10-3
CDR3 length: 15
D gene: NA
J gene: TRBJ2-7
clone size: NA
CDR3 DNA: TGTGCCATCAGTGAGTCCCAAACGGGTTTTTACGAGCAGTACTTC
CDR3 protein: CAISESQTGFYEQYF

V gene: TRBV2
CDR3 length: 14
D gene: NA
J gene: TRBJ1-2
clone size: many
CDR3 DNA: TGTGCCAGCAGTGATTCCAGCTCGTCCTATGGCTACACCTTC
CDR3 protein: CASSDSSSSYGYTF

V gene: TRBV5-1
CDR3 length: 14
D gene: TRBD1
J gene: TRBJ2-1
clone size: few
CDR3 DNA: TGCGCCAGCAGCTTGGTTGGACAGGGCTATGAGCAGTTCTTC
CDR3 protein: CASSLVGQGYEQFF

V gene: TRBV14
CDR3 length: 15
D gene: NA
J gene: TRBJ2-3
clone size: NA
CDR3 DNA: TGTGCCAGCAGCCCTCGGACAGAAGGCACAGATACGCAGTATTTT
CDR3 protein: CASSPRTEGTDTQYF

V gene: TRBV9
CDR3 length: 15
D gene: TRBD1
J gene: TRBJ1-4
clone size: NA
CDR3 DNA: TGTGCCAGCAGCGGGACAGGGGCCCCTAATGAAAAACTGTTTTTT
CDR3 protein: CASSGTGAPNEKLFF

V gene: TRBV20-1
CDR3 length: 16
D gene: TRBD2
J gene: TRBJ2-1
clone size: NA
CDR3 DNA: TGCAGTGCTAGGGGGTTGCGGGAGGAGCGCGACAATGAGCAGTTCTTC
CDR3 protein: CSARGLREERDNEQFF

V gene: TRBV27
CDR3 length: 13
D gene: NA
J gene: TRBJ2-5
clone size: many
CDR3 DNA: TGTGCCAGCAGTTCCTGGAGGGCCGAGACCCAGTACTTC
CDR3 protein: CASSSWRAETQYF

V gene: TRBV5-1
CDR3 length: 13
D gene: NA
J gene: TRBJ2-7
clone size: NA
CDR3 DNA: TGCGCCAGCAGCTTCCACGAAAATTACGAGCAGTACTTC
CDR3 protein: CASSFHENYEQYF

V gene: TRBV20-1
CDR3 length: 13
D gene: NA
J gene: TRBJ2-5
clone size: many
CDR3 DNA: TGCAGTGCTAGAGCGCCGCAGAAAGAGACCCAGTACTTC
CDR3 protein: CSARAPQKETQYF

V gene: TRBV5-1
CDR3 length: 15
D gene: NA
J gene: TRBJ2-1
clone size: many
CDR3 DNA: TGCGCCAGCAGCTTGGCGGGAGAGGTCTACAATGAGCAGTTCTTC
CDR3 protein: CASSLAGEVYNEQFF

V gene: TRBV2
CDR3 length: 14
D gene: NA
J gene: TRBJ2-2
clone size: many
CDR3 DNA: TGTGCCAGCAGGAACCAAGGAGGGACCGGGGAGCTGTTTTTT
CDR3 protein: CASRNQGGTGELFF

V gene: TRBV11-2
CDR3 length: 14
D gene: NA
J gene: TRBJ2-1
clone size: many
CDR3 DNA: TGTGCCAGCAGCTTAGATCTGGTAAACAATGAGCAGTTCTTC
CDR3 protein: CASSLDLVNNEQFF

V gene: TRBV29-1
CDR3 length: 13
D gene: TRBD2
J gene: TRBJ2-1
clone size: few
CDR3 DNA: TGCAGCGTTGAGCGGGAGGGAAACAATGAGCAGTTCTTC
CDR3 protein: CSVEREGNNEQFF

V gene: TRBV5-1
CDR3 length: 15
D gene: NA
J gene: TRBJ1-4
clone size: NA
CDR3 DNA: TGCGCCAGCAGCTTGGGTACAGGGTCTAATGAAAAACTGTTTTTT
CDR3 protein: CASSLGTGSNEKLFF

V gene: TRBV5-4
CDR3 length: 17
D gene: NA
J gene: TRBJ2-6
clone size: NA
CDR3 DNA: TGTGCCAGCAGCTTGGGGGGGAACATAGCTGGGGCCAACGTCCTGACTTTC
CDR3 protein: CASSLGGNIAGANVLTF

V gene: TRBV12-3/TRBV12-4
CDR3 length: 15
D gene: NA
J gene: TRBJ2-7
clone size: many
CDR3 DNA: TGTGCCAGCAGTTATGTTCCTCGGGTTAGCGACGAGCAGTACTTC
CDR3 protein: CASSYVPRVSDEQYF

V gene: TRBV7-3
CDR3 length: 13
D gene: NA
J gene: TRBJ1-1
clone size: few
CDR3 DNA: TGTGCCAGCAGCAAGTTTCAGAACACTGAAGCTTTCTTT
CDR3 protein: CASSKFQNTEAFF

V gene: TRBV27
CDR3 length: 16
D gene: NA
J gene: TRBJ2-5
clone size: few
CDR3 DNA: TGTGCCAGCAGTTTATGGGCTGGAGCGGGCCAAGAGACCCAGTACTTC
CDR3 protein: CASSLWAGAGQETQYF

V gene: TRBV3-1
CDR3 length: 15
D gene: TRBD2
J gene: TRBJ2-7
clone size: many
CDR3 DNA: TGTGCCAGCAGCCAAGATAGCGGGAGATCTCTCGAGCAGTACTTC
CDR3 protein: CASSQDSGRSLEQYF

V gene: TRBV5-1
CDR3 length: 15
D gene: NA
J gene: TRBJ1-1
clone size: NA
CDR3 DNA: TGCGCCAGCAGCGTTGGACAAGTCATGAACACTGAAGCTTTCTTT
CDR3 protein: CASSVGQVMNTEAFF

V gene: TRBV6-1
CDR3 length: 15
D gene: TRBD2
J gene: TRBJ2-1
clone size: few
CDR3 DNA: TGTGCCAGCAGTTCCCTCCTAGCGGGAGGTAGTGAGCAGTTCTTC
CDR3 protein: CASSSLLAGGSEQFF

V gene: TRBV19
CDR3 length: 14
D gene: TRBD2
J gene: TRBJ2-3
clone size: NA
CDR3 DNA: TGTGCCAGTAAACCCGGGGGGGGCTTGGATACGCAGTATTTT
CDR3 protein: CASKPGGGLDTQYF

V gene: TRBV5-1
CDR3 length: 15
D gene: NA
J gene: TRBJ2-1
clone size: many
CDR3 DNA: TGCGCCAGCAGCTTGCAATCGCCGGGAGTTGATGAGCAGTTCTTC
CDR3 protein: CASSLQSPGVDEQFF

V gene: TRBV12-5
CDR3 length: 16
D gene: TRBD2
J gene: TRBJ2-3
clone size: few
CDR3 DNA: TGTGCTAGTGCCCTACTAGCGGGAGGGCGGGCAGATACGCAGTATTTT
CDR3 protein: CASALLAGGRADTQYF

V gene: TRBV18
CDR3 length: 13
D gene: NA
J gene: TRBJ2-3
clone size: many
CDR3 DNA: TGTGCCAGCTCACCAGCAGAGACAGATACGCAGTATTTT
CDR3 protein: CASSPAETDTQYF

V gene: TRBV2
CDR3 length: 14
D gene: NA
J gene: TRBJ1-4
clone size: many
CDR3 DNA: TGTGCCAGCACAGGGCGGATTTCTAATGAAAAACTGTTTTTT
CDR3 protein: CASTGRISNEKLFF

V gene: TRBV27
CDR3 length: 15
D gene: TRBD2
J gene: TRBJ2-1
clone size: many
CDR3 DNA: TGTGCCAGCAAGGGACTAGCGGGAGCAAACAATGAGCAGTTCTTC
CDR3 protein: CASKGLAGANNEQFF

V gene: TRBV2
CDR3 length: 14
D gene: TRBD1
J gene: TRBJ2-7
clone size: many
CDR3 DNA: TGTGCCAGCAGTGATAGGGACAGTCTCTACGAGCAGTACTTC
CDR3 protein: CASSDRDSLYEQYF

V gene: TRBV7-9
CDR3 length: 15
D gene: NA
J gene: TRBJ2-3
clone size: NA
CDR3 DNA: TGTGCCAGCAGATCCATTCCGGGGCCCCCAGATACGCAGTATTTT
CDR3 protein: CASRSIPGPPDTQYF